The source of this TCR beta chain is a study of shared clonotypes between healthy human individuals. Clones were read by immunoSEQ multiplex PCR, and TCRdb kept only the in-frame ones, dropping some. The sample has 2 million to 2.5 million clones, roughly 95% seen once. V dropped 4 bases and J dropped 4; count of bases not matched to a gene: 5. The germline gives CDR1 SGHRS, CDR2 YFSETQ. The CDR3 has 15 residues. This TCR was sampled from a man younger than 35 in good health. The rearrangement joins TRBV5-1 to TRBJ2-7; TRBD2 matches 13 bases. The specimen was naive CD4+ T cells sorted from blood. Subset noted: CD45RA+ positively selected. The CDR3 nucleotides are TGCGCCAGCAGCCCGGGACTAGCGGGACTATACGAGCAGTACTTC. Translation: CASSPGLAGLYEQYF.